The 13 T cell receptor beta chains given below trace back to one sample, sequenced in a study of shared clonotypes between healthy human individuals. Sequencing was performed with immunoSEQ multiplex PCR; in TCRdb, only in-frame clones are kept and a portion is missing. Of a few million clones in the sample, more than 80% were seen once. What was sequenced was naive CD4+ T cells from PBMCs. Subset meaning: CD45RA+ positively selected. The source of these receptors is a man younger than 35 in good health. Some clones in this sample may be carry-over from other donors' samples.

The J gene is TRBJ2-7, the V gene TRBV15, with a possible D match to TRBD2 (6 bases). This CDR3 has 14 residues. The V gene's germline CDR1 is LNHNV and CDR2 YYDKDF (reference sequence). V dropped 0 bases and J dropped 6 bases, with 12 bases sitting between them. This chain's CDR3 is CATSREVLAREQYF. In nucleotides, the CDR3 is TGTGCCACCAGCAGAGAGGTGCTAGCGCGCGAGCAGTACTTC.

J is TRBJ2-7 and V is TRBV4-1; TRBD1 aligns across 7 bases. Germline V CDR1 and CDR2: MGHRA, YSYEKL. J gave up 0 bases and V 3 bases, and 5 bases lay outside the gene matches. The CDR3 sequence is 15 residues long. Written as DNA, the CDR3 is TGCGCCAGCAGCCAGGGACAGACCCTCTCCTACGAGCAGTACTTC. This sequence encodes CASSQGQTLSYEQYF.

A remark on this clone: The same CDR3 also results from other DNA sequences found in this sample. The chain is built from TRBV5-1 and TRBJ2-3, with 11 bases fitting TRBD1. The germline gives CDR1 SGHRS, CDR2 YFSETQ. V was pared by 0 bases and J by 4 bases, with 1 base of the junction left unmatched. This CDR3 is built from 15 residues. CDR3 protein: CASSLVGQGADTQYF. The CDR3 DNA sequence: TGCGCCAGCAGCTTGGTGGGACAGGGGGCAGATACGCAGTATTTT.

The chain employs TRBV9 and TRBJ2-6; D remains ambiguous. CDR3 length: 16 residues. The germline CDR1 and CDR2 sequences are SGDLS and YYNGEE. V shed 0 bases and J shed 4 bases, with 11 bases lying between them. CDR3 protein: CASSVVRAPGANVLTF. CDR3 DNA: TGTGCCAGCAGCGTAGTTCGGGCTCCGGGGGCCAACGTCCTGACTTTC.

CDR3 coding DNA: TGTGCCAGCAGTCCTTCAGACAGCGGGAGACCCGGGGAGCTGTTTTTT. As protein: CASSPSDSGRPGELFF. The chain is built from TRBV6-6 and TRBJ2-2; 8 bases fit TRBD2. The germline CDR1 and CDR2 sequences are MNHNY and SVGAGI (reference sequence). Trimming at V came to 5 bases and at J to 6 bases, leaving 11 bases not matched to a gene. This CDR3 spans 16 amino acids.

J is TRBJ1-2 and V is TRBV28; no definite D call. The CDR3 covers 15 residues. Per germline, CDR1 MDHEN and CDR2 SYDVKM. Between the trimmed V and J ends, which lost 5 bases and 2 bases, there was a span of 15 bases. The CDR3 DNA is TGTGCCAGCAGTGCCCCCTCGGACGGGAACTATGGCTACACCTTC. Translation: CASSAPSDGNYGYTF.

The genes are TRBV5-1 and TRBJ2-1, with D hard to call. This CDR3 is 14 amino acids long. V dropped 5 bases and J dropped 0 bases, with 9 bases sitting between them. Germline V gives CDR1 SGHRS, CDR2 YFSETQ. CDR3 protein: CASRLESSYNEQFF. CDR3 in DNA: TGCGCCAGCAGACTGGAGAGCTCCTACAATGAGCAGTTCTTC.

The rearrangement joins TRBV11-3 to TRBJ1-1, with 7 bases matching TRBD1. V lost 0 bases to trimming and J lost 8 bases; unmatched junction nucleotides: 6. Looked up from germline, CDR1 is SGHNT and CDR2 is YENEEA. The CDR3 is made up of 14 amino acids. The chain's CDR3 is CASSLDYRDSEAFF. The CDR3 region has the DNA TGTGCCAGCAGCTTAGATTACCGGGACAGCGAAGCTTTCTTT. Supplemented by reference TRBV11-3 and TRBJ1-1, the full variable domain reads EAGVVQSPRYKIIEKKQPVAFWCNPISGHNTLYWYLQNLGQGPELLIRYENEEAVDDSQLPKDRFSAERLKGVDSTLKIQPAELGDSAVYLCASSLDYRDSEAFFGQGTRLTVV.

The genes are TRBV6-4 and TRBJ2-7, with 7 bases lining up with TRBD1. The CDR3 has 15 residues. Germline V gene data show CDR1 as MRHNA and CDR2 as SNTAGT. With V trimmed by 5 bases and J by 4 bases, 11 bases remained unmatched. In DNA form, the CDR3 reads TGTGCCAGCAGTCGAACCCGGGACAGAGTATACGAGCAGTACTTC. This encodes CASSRTRDRVYEQYF.

The gene calls are TRBV6-1 and TRBJ2-5; D call uncertain. The CDR3 has 14 amino acids. Germline-derived CDR1 and CDR2 are MNHNS and SASEGT. The germline V and J ends were trimmed by 6 bases and 1 base, with 12 bases remaining between them. The CDR3 DNA follows: TGTGCCAGCAGCGAGGTAGGGATCCAAGAGACCCAGTACTTC. Its translation: CASSEVGIQETQYF.

This clone was counted once. Other DNA sequences in the sample encode the same CDR3. This chain uses TRBV29-1 with TRBJ2-7, with 9 nucleotides matching TRBD1. Germline values: CDR1 SQVTM, CDR2 ANQGSEA. The junction had 2 bases not matched to a gene; V was cut back by 6 bases and J by 5 bases. The CDR3 is made up of 11 amino acids. The CDR3 DNA reads as TGCAGCGTGGACAGGGGTCACGAGCAGTACTTC. Amino acid sequence: CSVDRGHEQYF.

The V and J genes are TRBV7-7 and TRBJ2-7; D perhaps matches TRBD2 (6 bases). Germline V gene data show CDR1 as SSHAT and CDR2 as FNYEAQ (reference sequence). Trimming took off 1 base at V and 0 bases at J, with 10 bases between the two ends. This CDR3 has 15 residues. The CDR3 protein is CASSLGRDSSYEQYF. CDR3 coding DNA: TGTGCCAGCAGCTTAGGGAGGGACTCCTCCTACGAGCAGTACTTC.

In DNA form, the CDR3 reads TGTGCCAGCAGCAACTCCTACGTACTAGCGGGCTTCAATGAGCAGTTCTTC. Protein sequence: CASSNSYVLAGFNEQFF. This chain links TRBV5-4 with TRBJ2-1; 9 bases agree with TRBD2. Germline V gene lookup returns CDR1 SGHNT and CDR2 YYREEE (reference sequence). V trimming: 4 bases; J trimming: 6 bases; junction bases outside the gene matches: 14. This CDR3 contains 17 residues.